This T cell receptor beta chain was identified during a study of OX40 agonist ivuxolimab in advanced cancers. Background on the study: Anti-PD-1, anti-PD-L1 or anti-CTLA-4 therapy given earlier was allowed, and approximately 43% had some. Partial responses occurred in three patients (one hepatocellular carcinoma, two cutaneous melanoma).

Using immunoSEQ multiplex PCR, the repertoire was profiled, and TCRdb retains in-frame clones only, with some absent. The sample carries 66,000 or so clones, around 90% recorded once. This clone was seen more than once but under ten times. Trimming took 4 bases from V and 2 from J, leaving 9 bases between them. The CDR3 covers 13 residues. Germline CDR1 and CDR2: SGDLS and YYNGEE. The material sequenced was CD4+ or CD8+ T cells sorted from blood, taken in a trial of the OX40 agonist ivuxolimab. The TCR comes from an adult with an advanced solid tumor such as melanoma, head and neck, liver or kidney cancer. The chain uses TRBV9 and TRBJ1-1; D uncertain. DNA for the CDR3: TGTGCCAGCAGCCCTGACGGAAACACTGAAGCTTTCTTT. This codes for CASSPDGNTEAFF. Together with reference TRBV9 and TRBJ1-1, the CDR3 gives the full variable domain: DSGVTQTPKHLITATGQRVTLRCSPRSGDLSVYWYQQSLDQGLQFLIQYYNGEERAKGNILERFSAQQFPDLHSELNLSSLELGDSALYFCASSPDGNTEAFFGQGTRLTVV.